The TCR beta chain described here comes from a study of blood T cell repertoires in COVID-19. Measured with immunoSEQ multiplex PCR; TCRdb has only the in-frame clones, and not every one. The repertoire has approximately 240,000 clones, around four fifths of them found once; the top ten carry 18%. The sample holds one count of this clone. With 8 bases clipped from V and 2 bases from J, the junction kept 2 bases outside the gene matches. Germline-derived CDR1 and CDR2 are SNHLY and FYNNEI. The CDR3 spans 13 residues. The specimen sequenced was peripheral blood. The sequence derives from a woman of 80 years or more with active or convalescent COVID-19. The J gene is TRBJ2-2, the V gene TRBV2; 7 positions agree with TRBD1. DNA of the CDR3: TGTGCCAGCGGGGACAGAAACACCGGGGAGCTGTTTTTT. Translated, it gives CASGDRNTGELFF.